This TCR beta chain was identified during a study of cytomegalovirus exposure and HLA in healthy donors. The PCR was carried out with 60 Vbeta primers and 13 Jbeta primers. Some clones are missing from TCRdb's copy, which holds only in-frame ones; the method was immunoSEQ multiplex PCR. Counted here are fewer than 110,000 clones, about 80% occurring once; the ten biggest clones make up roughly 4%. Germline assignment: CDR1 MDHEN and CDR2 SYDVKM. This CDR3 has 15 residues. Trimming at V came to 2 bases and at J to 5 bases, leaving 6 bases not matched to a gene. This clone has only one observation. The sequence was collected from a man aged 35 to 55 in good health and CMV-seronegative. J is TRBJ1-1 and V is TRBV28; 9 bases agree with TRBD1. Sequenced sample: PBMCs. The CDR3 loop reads CASSLTGQGKTEAFF. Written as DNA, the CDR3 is TGTGCCAGCAGTTTAACGGGACAGGGAAAAACTGAAGCTTTCTTT.